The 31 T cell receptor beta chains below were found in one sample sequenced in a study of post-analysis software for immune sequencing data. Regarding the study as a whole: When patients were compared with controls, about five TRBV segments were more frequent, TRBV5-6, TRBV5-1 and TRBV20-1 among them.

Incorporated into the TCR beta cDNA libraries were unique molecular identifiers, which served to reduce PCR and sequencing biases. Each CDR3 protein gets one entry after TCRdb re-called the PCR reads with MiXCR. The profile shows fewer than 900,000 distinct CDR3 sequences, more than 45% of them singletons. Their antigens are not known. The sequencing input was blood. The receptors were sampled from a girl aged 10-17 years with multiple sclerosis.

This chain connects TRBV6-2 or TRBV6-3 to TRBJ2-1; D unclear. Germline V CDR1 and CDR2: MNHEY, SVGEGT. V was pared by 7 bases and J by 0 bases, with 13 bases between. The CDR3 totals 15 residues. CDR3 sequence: CASTFDWSSYNEQFF. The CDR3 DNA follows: TGTGCCAGCACCTTCGACTGGAGCTCCTACAATGAGCAGTTCTTC.

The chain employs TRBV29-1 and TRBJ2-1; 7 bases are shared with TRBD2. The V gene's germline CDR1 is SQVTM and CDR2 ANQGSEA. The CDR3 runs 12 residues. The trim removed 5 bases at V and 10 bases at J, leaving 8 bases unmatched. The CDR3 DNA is TGCAGCGTTTCACGGGGGGAGGGGGAGCAGTTCTTC. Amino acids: CSVSRGEGEQFF.

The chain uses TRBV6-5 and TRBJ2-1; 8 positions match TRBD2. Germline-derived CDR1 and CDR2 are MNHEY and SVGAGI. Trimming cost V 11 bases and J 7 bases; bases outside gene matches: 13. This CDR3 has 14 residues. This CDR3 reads CASGRTSFSNEQFF. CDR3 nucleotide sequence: TGTGCCTCCGGGAGGACTAGCTTTTCGAATGAGCAGTTCTTC.

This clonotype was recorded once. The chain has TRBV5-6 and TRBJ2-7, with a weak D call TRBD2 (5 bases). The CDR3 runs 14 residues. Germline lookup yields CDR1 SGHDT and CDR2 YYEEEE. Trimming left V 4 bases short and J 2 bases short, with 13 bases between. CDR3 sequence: CASSAAASTYEQYF. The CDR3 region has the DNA TGTGCCAGCAGCGCAGCGGCTAGTACCTACGAGCAGTACTTC.

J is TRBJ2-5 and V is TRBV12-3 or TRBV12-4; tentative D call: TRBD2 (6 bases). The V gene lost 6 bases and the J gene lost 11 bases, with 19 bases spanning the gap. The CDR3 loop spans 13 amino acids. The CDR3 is CASRRGEVGEQYF. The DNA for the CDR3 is TGTGCCAGCAGGCGGGGCGAGGTGGGAGAGCAGTACTTC.

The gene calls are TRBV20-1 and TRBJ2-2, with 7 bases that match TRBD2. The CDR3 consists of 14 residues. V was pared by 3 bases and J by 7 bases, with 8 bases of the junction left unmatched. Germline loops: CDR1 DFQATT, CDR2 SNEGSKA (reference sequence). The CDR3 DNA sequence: TGCAGTGCTAGCAGGGCGGGAGCGGTCGGGGAGCTGTTTTTT. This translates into CSASRAGAVGELFF.

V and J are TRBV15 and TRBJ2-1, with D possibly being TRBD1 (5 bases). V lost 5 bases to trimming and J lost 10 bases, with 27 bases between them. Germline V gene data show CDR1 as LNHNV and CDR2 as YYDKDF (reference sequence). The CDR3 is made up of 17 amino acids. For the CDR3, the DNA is TGTGCCACCAGCCAGGGCCGCCATCCGACCACGACCGTCGAGCAGTTCTTC. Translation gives CATSQGRHPTTTVEQFF.

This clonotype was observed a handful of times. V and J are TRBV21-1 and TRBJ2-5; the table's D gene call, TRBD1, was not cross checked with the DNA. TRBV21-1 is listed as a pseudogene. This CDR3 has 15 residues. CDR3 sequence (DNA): TGTGCCAGCAGCAAAGAGGGGTCGAGGGGAGAGACCCAGTACTTC. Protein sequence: CASSKEGSRGETQYF.

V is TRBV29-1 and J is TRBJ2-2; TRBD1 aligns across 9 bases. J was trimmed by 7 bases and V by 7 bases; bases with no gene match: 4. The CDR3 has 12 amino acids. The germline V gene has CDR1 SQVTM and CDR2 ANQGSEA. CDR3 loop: CSAGQGRGELFF. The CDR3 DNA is TGCAGCGCCGGACAGGGGCGCGGGGAGCTGTTTTTT.

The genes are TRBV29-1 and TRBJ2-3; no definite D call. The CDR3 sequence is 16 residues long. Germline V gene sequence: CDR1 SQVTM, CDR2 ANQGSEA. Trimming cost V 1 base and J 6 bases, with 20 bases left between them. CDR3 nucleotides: TGCAGCGTTGAAGGCTTATGGACCTTGTTTGCCGATACGCAGTATTTT. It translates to CSVEGLWTLFADTQYF.

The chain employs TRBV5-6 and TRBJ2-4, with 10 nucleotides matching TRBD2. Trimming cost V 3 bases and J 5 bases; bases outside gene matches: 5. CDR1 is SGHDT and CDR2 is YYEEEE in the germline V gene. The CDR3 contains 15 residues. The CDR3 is CASSSIGLAENIQYF. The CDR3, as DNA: TGTGCCAGCAGCTCAATTGGACTAGCGGAAAACATTCAGTACTTC.

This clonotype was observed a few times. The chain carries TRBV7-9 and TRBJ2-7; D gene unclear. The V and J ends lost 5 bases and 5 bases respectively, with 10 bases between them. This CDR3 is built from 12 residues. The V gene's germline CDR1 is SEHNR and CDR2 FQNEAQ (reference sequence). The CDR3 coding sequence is TGTGCCAGCAGCCCCCGTATTAACGAGCAGTACTTC. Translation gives CASSPRINEQYF.

Here the CDR3 reads CASRPSPSAETQYF. DNA for the CDR3: TGTGCCAGCAGACCAAGTCCTAGCGCGGAGACCCAGTACTTC. The rearrangement joins TRBV12-3 or TRBV12-4 to TRBJ2-5; a weak D match, TRBD2 (6 bases). V lost 6 bases, J lost 5 bases, and 16 bases lay in between. The CDR3 consists of 14 residues.

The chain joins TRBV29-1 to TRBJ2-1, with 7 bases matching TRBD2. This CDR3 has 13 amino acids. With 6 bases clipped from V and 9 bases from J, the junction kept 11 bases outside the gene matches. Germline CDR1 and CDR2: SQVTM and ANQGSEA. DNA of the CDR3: TGCAGCGTCTCACCGCGGGAGAAGGTTGAGCAGTTCTTC. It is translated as CSVSPREKVEQFF.

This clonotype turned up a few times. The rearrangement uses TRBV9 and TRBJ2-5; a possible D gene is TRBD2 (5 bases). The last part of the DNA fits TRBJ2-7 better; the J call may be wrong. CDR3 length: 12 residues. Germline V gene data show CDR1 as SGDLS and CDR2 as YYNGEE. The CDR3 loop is CASSKEGREQYF. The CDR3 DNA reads TGTGCCAGCAGCAAAGAGGGTCGCGAGCAGTACTTC.

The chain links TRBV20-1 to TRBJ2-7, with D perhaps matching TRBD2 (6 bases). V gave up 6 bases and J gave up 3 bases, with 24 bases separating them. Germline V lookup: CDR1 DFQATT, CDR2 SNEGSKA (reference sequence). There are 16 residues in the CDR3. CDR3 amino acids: CSAPRGRTGGYYEQYF. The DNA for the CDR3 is TGCAGTGCCCCGAGGGGAAGGACTGGGGGGTACTACGAGCAGTACTTC.

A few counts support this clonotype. CDR3 DNA: TGCAGCGGTGGACAGGGGACTCAAGAGACCCAGTACTTC. Protein product: CSGGQGTQETQYF. The chain uses TRBV29-1 and TRBJ2-5, with 9 positions matching TRBD1. Germline V gives CDR1 SQVTM, CDR2 ANQGSEA. The CDR3 extends over 13 amino acids. The trim removed 7 bases at V and 2 bases at J, leaving 5 bases unmatched. The whole variable domain, filled in from reference TRBV29-1 and TRBJ2-5, reads SAVISQKPSRDICQRGTSLTIQCQVDSQVTMMFWYRQQPGQSLTLIATANQGSEATYESGFVIDKFPISRPNLTFSTLTVSNMSPEDSSIYLCSGGQGTQETQYFGPGTRLLVL.

CDR3 loop: CATSDAEQGVNEQFF. The CDR3 bases are TGTGCCACCAGTGATGCCGAGCAGGGGGTCAATGAGCAGTTCTTC. The chain links TRBV24-1 to TRBJ2-1; 7 nucleotides match TRBD1. The germline CDR1 and CDR2 sequences are KGHDR and SFDVKD. The V segment lost 3 bases and the J segment 6 bases; nucleotides outside the gene matches: 7. This CDR3 region has 15 residues.

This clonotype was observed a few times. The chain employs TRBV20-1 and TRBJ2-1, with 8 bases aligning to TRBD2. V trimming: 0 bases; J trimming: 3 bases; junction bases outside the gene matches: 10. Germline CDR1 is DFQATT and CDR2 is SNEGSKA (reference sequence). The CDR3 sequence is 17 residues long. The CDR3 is CSARDPTGTSGYNEQFF. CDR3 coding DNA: TGCAGTGCTAGAGATCCCACCGGGACTAGTGGCTACAATGAGCAGTTCTTC.

The CDR3 here is CASSQGGANYGYTF. The CDR3 region has the DNA TGTGCCAGCAGCCAGGGCGGAGCTAACTATGGCTACACCTTC. The chain employs TRBV3-1 and TRBJ1-2; D not certain. The CDR3 sequence is 14 residues long. The V end was cut by 3 bases, the J end by 0 bases, with 8 bases between. CDR1 is LGHDT and CDR2 is YNNKEL in the germline V gene (reference sequence).

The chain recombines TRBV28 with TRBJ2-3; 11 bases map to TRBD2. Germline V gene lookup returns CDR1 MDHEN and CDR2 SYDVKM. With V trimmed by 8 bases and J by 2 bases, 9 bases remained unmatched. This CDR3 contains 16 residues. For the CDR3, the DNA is TGTGCCAGCCAGACTAGCGGGGATACCCCCACAGATACGCAGTATTTT. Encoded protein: CASQTSGDTPTDTQYF.

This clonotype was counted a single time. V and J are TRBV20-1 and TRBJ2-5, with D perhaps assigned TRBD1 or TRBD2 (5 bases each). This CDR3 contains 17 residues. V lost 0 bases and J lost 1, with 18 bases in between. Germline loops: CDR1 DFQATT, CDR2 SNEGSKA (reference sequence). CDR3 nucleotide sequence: TGCAGTGCTAGAGATTCCGGGACCCCAATTCTCCAAGAGACCCAGTACTTC. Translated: CSARDSGTPILQETQYF.

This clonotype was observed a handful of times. The CDR3 coding sequence is TGCGCCAGCAGCTTGGCATCGGGACTAGGGTGGGAGCAGTACTTC. Its protein product is CASSLASGLGWEQYF. V usage is TRBV5-1 and J usage is TRBJ2-5, with TRBD2 identical over 8 bases. Germline V lookup: CDR1 SGHRS, CDR2 YFSETQ. CDR3 length equals 15 residues. Losses at the gene ends were 0 bases for V and 11 bases for J; bases not matched to a gene: 12. The full variable domain, completed using reference TRBV5-1 and TRBJ2-5, is KAGVTQTPRYLIKTRGQQVTLSCSPISGHRSVSWYQQTPGQGLQFLFEYFSETQRNKGNFPGRFSGRQFSNSRSEMNVSTLELGDSALYLCASSLASGLGWEQYFGPGTRLLVL.

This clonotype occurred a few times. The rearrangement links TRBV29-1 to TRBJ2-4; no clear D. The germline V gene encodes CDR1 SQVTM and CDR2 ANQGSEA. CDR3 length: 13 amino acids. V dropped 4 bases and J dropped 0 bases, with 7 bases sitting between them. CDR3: CSVVVLAKNIQYF. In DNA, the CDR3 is TGCAGCGTTGTCGTTCTAGCCAAAAACATTCAGTACTTC.

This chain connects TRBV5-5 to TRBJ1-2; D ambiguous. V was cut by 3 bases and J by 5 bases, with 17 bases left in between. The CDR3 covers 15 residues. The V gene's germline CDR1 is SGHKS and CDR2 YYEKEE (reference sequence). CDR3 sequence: CASSSSTQPGYGYTF. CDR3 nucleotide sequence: TGTGCCAGCAGCTCTTCGACACAACCGGGATATGGCTACACCTTC. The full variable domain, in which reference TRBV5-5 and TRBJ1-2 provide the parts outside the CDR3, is DAGVTQSPTHLIKTRGQQVTLRCSPISGHKSVSWYQQVLGQGPQFIFQYYEKEERGRGNFPDRFSARQFPNYSSELNVNALLLGDSALYLCASSSSTQPGYGYTFGSGTRLTVV.

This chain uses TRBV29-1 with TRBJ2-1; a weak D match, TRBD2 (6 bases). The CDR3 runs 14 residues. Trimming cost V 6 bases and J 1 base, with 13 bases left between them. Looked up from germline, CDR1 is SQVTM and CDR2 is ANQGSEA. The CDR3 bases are TGCAGCGTGGTGACTAGTAATTCCTACAATGAGCAGTTCTTC. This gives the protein CSVVTSNSYNEQFF.

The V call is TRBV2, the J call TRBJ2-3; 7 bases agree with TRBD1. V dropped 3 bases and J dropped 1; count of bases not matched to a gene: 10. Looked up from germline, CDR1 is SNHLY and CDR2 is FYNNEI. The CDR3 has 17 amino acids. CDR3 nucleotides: TGTGCCAGCAGTGAGGCAGGACAGGTTTTCGGCACAGATACGCAGTATTTT. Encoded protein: CASSEAGQVFGTDTQYF.

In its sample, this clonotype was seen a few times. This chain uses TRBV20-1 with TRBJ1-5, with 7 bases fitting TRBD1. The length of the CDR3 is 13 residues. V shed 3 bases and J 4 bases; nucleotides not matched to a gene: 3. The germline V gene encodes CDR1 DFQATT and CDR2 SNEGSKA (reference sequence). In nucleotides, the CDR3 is TGCAGTGCTAGGGGGACAGAAAATCAGCCCCAGCATTTT. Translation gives CSARGTENQPQHF.

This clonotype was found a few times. CDR3 loop: CASTPRPRETQYF. The CDR3 DNA sequence: TGTGCCAGCACTCCGAGGCCTCGGGAGACCCAGTACTTC. The rearrangement links TRBV12-3 or TRBV12-4 to TRBJ2-5; D remains unclear. There are 13 residues in the CDR3. The V gene lost 7 bases and the J gene lost 5 bases, with 14 bases spanning the gap.

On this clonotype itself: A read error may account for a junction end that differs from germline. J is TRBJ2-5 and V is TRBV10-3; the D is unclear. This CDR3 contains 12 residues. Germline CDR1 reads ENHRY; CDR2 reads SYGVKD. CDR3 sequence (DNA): TGTGCCACCAGTGAGTCGAAGGAGACCCAGTACTTC. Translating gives CATSESKETQYF.

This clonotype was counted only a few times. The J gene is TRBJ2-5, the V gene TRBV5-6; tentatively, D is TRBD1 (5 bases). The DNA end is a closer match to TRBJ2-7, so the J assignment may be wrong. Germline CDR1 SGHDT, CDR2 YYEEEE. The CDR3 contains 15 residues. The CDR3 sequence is CASSLGRTLVDEQYF. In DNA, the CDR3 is TGTGCCAGCAGCTTGGGCCGGACACTTGTGGACGAGCAGTACTTC.